This T cell receptor (beta chain) was documented in a study of T-cell memory formation after mild COVID-19. Whole-study context: Most TCR clusters belonged to a single donor.

General study findings and limits: There were some responding clones in pre-infection memory, which suggested that cross-reactive memory had joined. Most CD4+ clones that shrank were in CM and EM, while CD8+ ones turned up in EMRA.

In the case of this clonotype: Its antigen is unidentified.

TCRdb independently ran MiXCR on the 5' RACE reads; one entry per CDR3 protein. This sample has 300,000 to 350,000 distinct CDR3 sequences, with roughly 13% found just once. V lost 3 bases and J lost 4, with 6 bases in between. The CDR3 covers 12 residues. The germline CDR1 and CDR2 sequences are SNHLY and FYNNEI. This TCR was sampled from a man younger than 35 who had mild COVID-19 (a few samples of this study predate the infection). Cell type and time point are not known. The chain links TRBV2 to TRBJ1-2, with D perhaps matching TRBD1 (5 bases). Material for sequencing was PBMCs or a T cell subset sorted from them (not recorded which). CDR3 sequence reads: CASSERGYGYTF. DNA of the CDR3: TGTGCCAGCAGTGAGAGGGGCTATGGCTACACCTTC. Based on the CDR3 plus reference TRBV2 and TRBJ1-2, the full variable domain is EPEVTQTPSHQVTQMGQEVILRCVPISNHLYFYWYRQILGQKVEFLVSFYNNEISEKSEIFDDQFSVERPDGSNFTLKIRSTKLEDSAMYFCASSERGYGYTFGSGTRLTVV.